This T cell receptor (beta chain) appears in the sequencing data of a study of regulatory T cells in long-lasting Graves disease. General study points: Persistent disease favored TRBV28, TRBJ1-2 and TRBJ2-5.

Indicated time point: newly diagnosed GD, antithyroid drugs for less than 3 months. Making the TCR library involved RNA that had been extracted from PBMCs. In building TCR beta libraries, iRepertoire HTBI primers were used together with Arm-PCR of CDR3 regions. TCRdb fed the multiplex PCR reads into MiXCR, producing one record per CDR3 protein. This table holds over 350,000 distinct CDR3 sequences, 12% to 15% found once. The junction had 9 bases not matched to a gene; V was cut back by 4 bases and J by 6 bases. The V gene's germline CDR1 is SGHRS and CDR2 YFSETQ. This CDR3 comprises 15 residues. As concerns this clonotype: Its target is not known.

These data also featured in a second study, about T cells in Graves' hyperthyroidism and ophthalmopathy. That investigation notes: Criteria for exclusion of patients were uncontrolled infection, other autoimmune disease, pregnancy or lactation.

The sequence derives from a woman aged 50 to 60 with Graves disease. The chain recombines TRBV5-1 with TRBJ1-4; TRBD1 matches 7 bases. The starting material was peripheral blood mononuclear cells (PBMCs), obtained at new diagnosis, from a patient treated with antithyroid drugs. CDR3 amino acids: CASSPGTAVDEKLFF. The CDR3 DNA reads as TGCGCCAGCAGCCCCGGGACAGCCGTCGATGAAAAACTGTTTTTT.